This T cell receptor beta chain was identified in a study of blood T cell repertoires in COVID-19. The wider study: T cells, B-cell-depleted T cells, or PBMCs provided the cDNA or gDNA that served as material.

Original data processing: How many nucleated cells were present was estimated from reference gene primer amplification. TCRdb's copy holds only in-frame clones and misses some; the assay was immunoSEQ multiplex PCR. The DNA gave D and trimming, while V, J and clone size come from that table. The sample lists some 350,000 clones, roughly 87% seen once, with almost 3% in the top ten. Trimming left V 4 bases short and J 9 bases short, with 16 bases between. CDR1 is LGHDT and CDR2 is YNNKEL in the germline V gene (reference sequence). The CDR3 sequence is 15 residues long. Individuals drawn from 20 to 25 US areas were roughly 18 to 89 years old. Donors of Cohort 3 who recovered were those that had two negative PCRs, clearance, or symptom resolution.

Sequences were obtained from PBMCs or T cells enriched from blood (not recorded which). This clonotype was obtained from a woman aged 30 to 39 who had recovered from COVID-19. This sequence joins TRBV3-1 (or the pseudogene TRBV3-2) and TRBJ1-6; D not resolved. The CDR3 coding sequence is TGTGCCAGCAGCCGAGACTCGGAGGTGGGTTCACCCCTCCACTTT. It codes for CASSRDSEVGSPLHF.